Below, 8 T cell receptor beta chains from the same sample are listed, as sequenced in a study of T cells expressing NK-cell markers. TCRdb derives one entry per CDR3 protein from the 5' RACE reads, leaving out DNA. The listing contains just under 150,000 distinct CDR3 sequences. Sequencing was done on a sample of blood T cells: a sorted CD56 or NKG2C T cell subset, CD4+ or CD8+ T cells, or bulk PBMC T cells (not recorded which). The receptors originated from a man aged 18 to 30 in good health.

CDR3 in amino acids: CAMGLDRESTDTQYF. This rearrangement joins TRBV10-3 to TRBJ2-3; TCRdb returns TRBD1, unconfirmable since there is no DNA. This CDR3 has 15 residues. CDR1 and CDR2 from the germline V gene are ENHRY and SYGVKD.

This chain joins TRBV10-2 and TRBJ2-5; TCRdb reports TRBD2, a call that lacks DNA to check it against. The CDR3 runs 15 residues. CDR1 is WSHSY and CDR2 is SAAADI in the germline V gene. CDR3 sequence reads: CASRSAGGPGETQYF.

The rearrangement uses TRBV5-1 and TRBJ2-1; there is no DNA to check the TCRdb D call of TRBD2. Germline loops: CDR1 SGHRS, CDR2 YFSETQ. The CDR3 runs to 16 residues. CDR3: CASSLEVLDSHNEQFF.

This chain links TRBV4-3 with TRBJ1-1. The V gene's germline CDR1 is LGHNA and CDR2 YSLEER. This CDR3 has 15 amino acids. CDR3 sequence reads: CASSQDISVNTEAFF.

CDR3 sequence: CASSQNQDRGEQYF. The J gene is TRBJ2-7, the V gene TRBV4-3; checking the TCRdb D call of TRBD1 is not possible without DNA. Germline-derived CDR1 and CDR2 are LGHNA and YSLEER. There are 14 residues in the CDR3.

The J gene is TRBJ1-5, the V gene TRBV7-9; TCRdb gives TRBD1 as the D gene, but with no DNA this cannot be confirmed. CDR1 SEHNR and CDR2 FQNEAQ come from the germline V gene (reference sequence). The CDR3 loop spans 15 amino acids. This CDR3 reads CASSSGGQLNQPQHF.

The rearrangement uses TRBV12-3 or TRBV12-4 and TRBJ2-3. The CDR3 has 14 amino acids. The CDR3 loop reads CASSLFASTDTQYF.

This chain joins TRBV14 and TRBJ2-1; the TCRdb D gene call, TRBD2, has no DNA to confirm it. In germline, CDR1 is SGHDN, CDR2 FVKESK. There are 12 residues in the CDR3. CDR3 sequence: CASSPTSFLQFF.